One and the same sample provided the 8 T cell receptor beta chains below, sequenced in a study of T cells expressing NK-cell markers. TCRdb re-called the 5' RACE reads; one entry per CDR3 protein, DNA not given. The sample table includes roughly 420,000 distinct CDR3 sequences. The specimen was blood T cells: a sorted CD56 or NKG2C T cell subset, CD4+ or CD8+ T cells, or bulk PBMC T cells (not recorded which). These receptors were obtained from a woman aged 18 to 75 in good health.

CDR3: CSASNSDRFNTGELFF. The chain combines TRBV20-1 with TRBJ2-2; the D gene TCRdb calls, TRBD1, cannot be checked with no DNA. The length of the CDR3 is 16 residues. The germline V gene has CDR1 DFQATT and CDR2 SNEGSKA (reference sequence).

This chain joins TRBV4-3 and TRBJ2-3; with no DNA, the TCRdb D assignment of TRBD1 cannot be verified. CDR1 and CDR2 (germline): LGHNA, YSLEER. This CDR3 is 19 amino acids long. The CDR3 here is CASTPRSSPGQGLLGTQYF.

The rearrangement uses TRBV5-6 and TRBJ2-3; absent DNA, TCRdb's TRBD2 call cannot be checked. The CDR3 has 19 residues. Per germline, CDR1 SGHDT and CDR2 YYEEEE. The CDR3 loop reads CASSWIAGGPTRSTDTQYF.

The chain links TRBV12-3 or TRBV12-4 to TRBJ2-3; checking the TCRdb D call of TRBD1 is not possible without DNA. The CDR3 contains 14 residues. The CDR3 spells CASKNRRLTDTQYF.

CDR3 amino acids: CASSPWTGNYEQYF. V usage is TRBV7-2 and J usage is TRBJ2-7; the D call of TRBD1 rests on TCRdb alone, since no DNA is present to check it. The CDR3 is 14 amino acids. Germline CDR1 SGHTA, CDR2 FQGNSA.

The V and J genes are TRBV3-1 and TRBJ2-5. Germline V gene data show CDR1 as LGHDT and CDR2 as YNNKEL (reference sequence). The CDR3 is 15 amino acids. The CDR3 is CASSQASIHQETQYF.

The chain joins TRBV6-2 or TRBV6-3 to TRBJ2-3; lacking DNA, the TRBD2 call made by TCRdb goes unchecked. The CDR3 extends over 17 amino acids. The germline V gene encodes CDR1 MNHEY and CDR2 SVGEGT. CDR3 in amino acids: CASRLPGLAGGTDTQYF.

The genes are TRBV12-3 or TRBV12-4 and TRBJ1-2; TCRdb lists TRBD1, though no DNA is available to test this call. The CDR3 has 11 residues. The CDR3 spells CASTRDRGYTF.